This TCR beta chain was sequenced for a study of control samples from healthy donors and cancer patients. Repertoires were generated with immunoSEQ multiplex PCR, while TCRdb's copy carries only in-frame clones and drops some. The sample yields 150,000 to 200,000 clones, 92% seen once. The sequencing sample was made of blood. This receptor was taken from a woman in her 30s in good health.

In DNA form, the CDR3 reads TGCGCCAGCCTAGCGGACTCCTACAATGAGCAGTTCTTC. It codes for CASLADSYNEQFF. The V and J genes are TRBV5-1 and TRBJ2-1; TRBD2 agrees at 7 bases. The CDR3 length is 13 residues. CDR1 and CDR2 (germline): SGHRS, YFSETQ. J lost 0 bases, V lost 7 bases, and 1 base had no gene match.